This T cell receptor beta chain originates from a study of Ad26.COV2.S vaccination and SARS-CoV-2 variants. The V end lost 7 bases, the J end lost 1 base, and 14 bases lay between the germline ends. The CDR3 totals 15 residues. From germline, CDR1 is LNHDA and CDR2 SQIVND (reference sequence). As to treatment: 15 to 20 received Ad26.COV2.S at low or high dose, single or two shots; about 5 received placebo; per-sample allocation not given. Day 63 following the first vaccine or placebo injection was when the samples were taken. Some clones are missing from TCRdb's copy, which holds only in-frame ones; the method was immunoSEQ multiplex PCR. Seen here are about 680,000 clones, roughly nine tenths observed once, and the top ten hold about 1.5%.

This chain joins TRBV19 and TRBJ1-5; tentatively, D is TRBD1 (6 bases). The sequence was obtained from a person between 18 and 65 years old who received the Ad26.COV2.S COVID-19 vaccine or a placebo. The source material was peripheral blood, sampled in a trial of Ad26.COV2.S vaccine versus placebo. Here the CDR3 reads CASTREGQSNQPQHF. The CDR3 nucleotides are TGTGCCAGTACCCGGGAGGGACAAAGCAATCAGCCCCAGCATTTT.